This T cell receptor beta chain was captured by sequencing in a study of T cells in Graves' hyperthyroidism and ophthalmopathy (dated by TCRdb to between 2018 and 2021). General notes on the study: Peripheral blood was sampled at the time of initial diagnosis, prior to any treatment. The paper reports TCR Vbeta CDR3 sequencing of about 140 peripheral blood samples: 43 ophthalmopathy, about 75 hyperthyroidism and some 17 progressor patients. To identify distinguishing TCR V-J signatures, a discovery cohort of some 100 patients was used, comprising 43 with Graves' ophthalmopathy and approximately 57 with stable Graves' hyperthyroidism. Prospective prediction of ophthalmopathy was tested in an independent validation cohort consisting of some 19 hyperthyroidism patients and around 17 patients who later progressed to ophthalmopathy. The study also compared thyroid tissue and blood T-cell repertoires from a handful of Graves' hyperthyroidism patients. The 75 to 100 discovery patients were divided at random into training and test sets in a 7:3 ratio. Following sampling, methimazole starting at 30 mg daily was given to hyperthyroidism patients, and high-dose intravenous methylprednisolone was given to ophthalmopathy patients.

This clonotype has at least ten counts. Its target antigen remains unknown. Within one base of it there is no much larger clone, and no base qualities were kept. The TCR beta CDR3 regions were amplified from RNA transcripts. A first-round RT-PCR of the TCR CDR3 used the HTBI primer set with the Qiagen OneStep RT-PCR kit. A second multiplex PCR round built the libraries, followed by size selection and purification. Paired-end sequencing of the libraries was performed with 100 bp reads on an Illumina HiSeq2000. Regarding the original processing steps: SOAPnuke was used to process the raw data, with reads discarded if the reads contained adapters or uncalled bases, had a mean Phred below 15, or lacked an exact constant-primer or identifier match. High-quality paired reads were merged with COPE v1.2.5, and unique nucleotide sequences were defined as clonotypes. Clonotypes were aligned to IMGT TRBV, TRBD and TRBJ reference segments using MiTCR v1.1. Analysis was restricted to V-J combinations with a frequency above 0.0001, which covered about 99% of repertoires. A TCS score was defined as the ratio of F50 (clonal expansion) to E x V (chaos), with BLOSUM62-based TCRdist applied between CDR3 peptides within each V-J. Welch's t-statistics and random forest reduced around 510 V-J features to 13, which were used in a naive Bayes classifier (R e1071). Clones were called with MiXCR by TCRdb after fastp trimmed the public reads at Q25, and only in-frame beta chains were retained. Duplicate CDR3 protein sequences are folded into a single record with the most common DNA and genes. None of the V and J calls come from the authors' own analysis; TCRdb made them. The sample table shows over 650,000 distinct CDR3 sequences, and about 17% are seen once. Around 8% of the sample comes from the top ten.

What the study reported, not specific to this receptor: A 13 V-J signature model separated ophthalmopathy from stable hyperthyroidism, with 87.88% sensitivity and roughly 84% specificity in cross-validation and 80%/75% in testing. Sample size was not statistically predetermined, and investigators were not blinded to group allocation. In validation, the model predicted progression to ophthalmopathy a median of 6.5 months before onset, with 65% to 71% sensitivity and roughly 77% specificity. Most expanded thyroid clonotypes (frequency above 0.001) were also detected in blood, suggesting blood repertoires may reflect thyroid immune responses.

From the cysteine through the phenylalanine, the CDR3 covers 15 amino acids. Solely the CDR3 DNA is kept, with 45 bases framed from the first base. The germline V gene encodes CDR1 SGHTS and CDR2 YDEGEE. Trimming removed 0 bases from V and 5 bases from J, leaving 14 bases between the germline ends. A patient counted as having stable Graves' hyperthyroidism if no progression to ophthalmopathy occurred over 18 months of follow-up. Hyperthyroidism patients were newly diagnosed, had a disease duration of under 2 months, and were aged 18 to 65 years. Patients with uncontrolled infections, other autoimmune diseases, pregnancy or lactation were excluded. Diagnoses were established on the basis of clinical symptoms, serum thyroxine and TRAb, thyroid ultrasound, and orbital computed tomography. PBMCs were separated from roughly 10 ml of fresh peripheral blood using Ficoll-Paque density gradient centrifugation. Total RNA was extracted with Trizol reagent, and quality was checked on an Agilent 2100 Bioanalyzer.

This receptor was taken from a man younger than 35 with Graves' hyperthyroidism. The rearranged chain carries TRBV5-8 and TRBJ1-1; the D gene is perhaps TRBD1, from 6 matching bases. The source material was blood. The CDR3 loop reads CASSLVGAVRTEAFF. The sequence in DNA is TGTGCCAGCAGCTTGGTGGGGGCCGTGAGGACTGAAGCTTTCTTT.